This entry features one T cell receptor (beta chain) sequence. The antigen it binds to is not known. No much larger clone exists at a distance of one base, and base qualities are not known. This specimen comes from a study of STAT5B mutations in CD4+ large granular lymphocyte leukemia (dated by TCRdb to between 2022 and 2023). Background on the whole study: Among the healthy controls, the CDR3 'QG' motif was associated with a particular HLA allele. The study compared the TCRbeta repertoires of patients with CD4+ T-cell large granular lymphocyte leukemia against the TCRbeta repertoires of healthy blood donors. Flow cytometry on FACSCanto II or FACSVerse confirmed that purified fractions exceeded 95% purity among lymphocytes. What the study reported, not specific to this receptor: Main leukemic clonotypes were private to each patient, although roughly 24% of the main leukemic clonotypes were found at low frequency in the non-leukemic repertoires of other patients. CD4-sorted patient repertoires appeared more clonal than healthy CD4+ repertoires, and this difference persisted after removing the putative leukemic clones. The data were not HLA-matched, and the higher clonality in CD4+ T-LGLL than in CD8+ T-LGLL could be due to the relatively small sample size.

Healthy controls were around 38 blood donors whose buffy coats came from the Finnish Red Cross blood service. All TCR-sequenced material derived from peripheral blood: patient blood samples and healthy donor buffy coats. Peripheral blood mononuclear cells were isolated by Ficoll-Hypaque gradient centrifugation. CD4+ cells were magnetically purified from the buffy coats of healthy controls. The Gentra Puregene Cell and Tissue kit was used for genomic DNA extraction, and quantification was performed on a Qubit 2.0 fluorometer. TCRbeta rearrangements were sequenced from genomic DNA using the immunoSEQ assay at survey resolution. The original pipeline was this. In the TCR sequencing data, the lowest productive clonotype frequency that could be detected was 2.59 x 10-5. Only productive TCRbeta rearrangements, defined as complete and in-frame sequences, were included in the analyses. Sample clonality was computed as Simpson clonality in the immunoSEQ Analyzer version 3.0. Clones were categorized by frequency as very rare, small, medium, large (1-20%) or hyperexpanded (>20%). OLGA 1.2.3 estimated generation probabilities, VDJtools produced V-gene circos plots, VDJdb was queried for specificities, and GLIPH identified CDR3 motifs. The immuneACCESS repertoire file appears here via TCRdb, limited to in-frame rearrangements. These files lack a portion of the clones; in checked studies, under half of the deficit traces to unresolved V genes, and the cause of the others is not known. V, J and clone size are those of that table, while D and trimming were read from the DNA. The sample table holds about 25,000 clones, of which just under 75% were seen once. The biggest ten clones account for approximately 9.5% of the sample.

The sequence derives from a human donor in good health. Sequencing was done on a sample of CD4+ T cells from blood buffy coats.

The encoded CDR3 is CASSESGVGEQYF. The DNA sequence is given as TGCGCCAGCAGTGAGTCGGGGGTAGGCGAGCAGTACTTC. The chain employs TRBV10-1 and TRBJ2-7; the D assignment is uncertain and may be TRBD1 or TRBD2, with 5 bases supporting each. Reading from cysteine to phenylalanine, the CDR3 counts 13 amino acids. The DNA shown is the 39-base CDR3, in frame from base 1. Via the germline V gene (reference sequence), CDR1 is WNHNN and CDR2 SYGVQD. V lost 0 bases and J lost 6 bases; the stretch between them is 9 bases long.